This T cell receptor beta chain was sequenced for a study of cytomegalovirus exposure and HLA in healthy donors. Study results and limitations: Later analysis reportedly placed an Asian-associated ancestry cluster below the roughly 680-donor mean in N-insertions.

All donors participated as healthy donors of bone marrow. Primers included in the PCR were 60 Vbeta and 13 Jbeta primers. Here immunoSEQ multiplex PCR was the method, and the copy in TCRdb shows in-frame clones only, minus some. The sample includes about 160,000 clones, around four fifths of them seen just once. CDR1 is SGDLS, CDR2 YYNGEE, per germline. The CDR3 is made up of 16 amino acids. Trimming left V 2 bases short and J 7 bases short, with 22 bases between. Details on this clone: The antigen remains undetermined. The same CDR3 arises from other DNA sequences in this sample as well.

The rearrangement uses TRBV9 and TRBJ2-7; D perhaps matches TRBD2 (5 bases). Specimen: PBMCs. The clonotype was recovered from a man in his late teens or twenties in good health and CMV-seronegative. CDR3 DNA: TGTGCCAGCAGCGTGGGCGGGCAGGACGGAGCGTGGGAGCAGTACTTC. Its protein is CASSVGGQDGAWEQYF.